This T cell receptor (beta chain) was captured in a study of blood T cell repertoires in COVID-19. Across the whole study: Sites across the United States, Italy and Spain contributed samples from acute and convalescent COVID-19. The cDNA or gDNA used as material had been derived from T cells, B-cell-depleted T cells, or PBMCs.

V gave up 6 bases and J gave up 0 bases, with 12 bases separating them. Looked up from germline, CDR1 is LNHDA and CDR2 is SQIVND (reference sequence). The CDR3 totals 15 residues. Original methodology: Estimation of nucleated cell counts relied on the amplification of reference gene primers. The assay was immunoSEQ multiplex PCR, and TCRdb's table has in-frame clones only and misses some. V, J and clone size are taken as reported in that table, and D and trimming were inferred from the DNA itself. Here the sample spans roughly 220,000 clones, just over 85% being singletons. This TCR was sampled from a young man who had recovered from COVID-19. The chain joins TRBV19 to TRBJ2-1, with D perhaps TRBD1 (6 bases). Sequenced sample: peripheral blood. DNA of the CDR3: TGTGCCAGTAGGCAGGGGCCCCACTCCTACAATGAGCAGTTCTTC. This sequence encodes CASRQGPHSYNEQFF.